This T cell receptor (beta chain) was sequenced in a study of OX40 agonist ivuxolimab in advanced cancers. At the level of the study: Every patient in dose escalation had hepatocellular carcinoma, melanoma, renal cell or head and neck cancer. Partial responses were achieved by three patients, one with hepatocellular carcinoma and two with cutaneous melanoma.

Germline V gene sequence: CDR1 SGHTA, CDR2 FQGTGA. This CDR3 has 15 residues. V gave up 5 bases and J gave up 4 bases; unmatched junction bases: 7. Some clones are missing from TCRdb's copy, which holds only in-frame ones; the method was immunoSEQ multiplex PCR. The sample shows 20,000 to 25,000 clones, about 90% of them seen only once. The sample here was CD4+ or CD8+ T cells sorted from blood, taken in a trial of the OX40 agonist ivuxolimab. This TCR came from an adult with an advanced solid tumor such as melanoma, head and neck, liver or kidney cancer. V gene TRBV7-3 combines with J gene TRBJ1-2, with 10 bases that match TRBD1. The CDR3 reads CASSPGQGILYGYTF. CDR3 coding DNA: TGTGCCAGCAGCCCGGGACAGGGGATCCTCTATGGCTACACCTTC. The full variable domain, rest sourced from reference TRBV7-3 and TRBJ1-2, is GAGVSQTPSNKVTEKGKYVELRCDPISGHTALYWYRQSLGQGPEFLIYFQGTGAADDSGLPNDRFFAVRPEGSVSTLKIQRTERGDSAVYLCASSPGQGILYGYTFGSGTRLTVV.